This TCR beta chain was documented in a study of cytomegalovirus exposure and HLA in healthy donors. V lost 5 bases, J lost 0 bases, and 11 bases lay in between. In germline, CDR1 is MDHEN, CDR2 SYDVKM. This CDR3 region has 15 residues. Findings and limits, study-wide: A list of 150 or so TCR beta chains associated with cytomegalovirus was given.

Points on this clone: Its antigen is not known.

Here immunoSEQ multiplex PCR was the method, and the copy in TCRdb shows in-frame clones only, minus some. The table includes tens of thousands of clones, more than 75% detected once. The chain combines TRBV28 with TRBJ1-5; TRBD1 is a possible D gene (5 bases). The sequencing sample was made of PBMCs. This receptor was obtained from a young man in good health and CMV-seronegative. CDR3 DNA: TGTGCCAGCAGTGGGAGGGGATATAGCAATCAGCCCCAGCATTTT. As protein: CASSGRGYSNQPQHF. The whole variable domain, remainder taken from reference TRBV28 and TRBJ1-5, is DVKVTQSSRYLVKRTGEKVFLECVQDMDHENMFWYRQDPGLGLRLIYFSYDVKMKEKGDIPEGYSVSREKKERFSLILESASTNQTSMYLCASSGRGYSNQPQHFGDGTRLSIL.